Below, 30 T cell receptor beta chains from the same sample are listed, as sequenced in a study of blood T cell repertoires in COVID-19 (TCRdb year 2020). Preparation of the library involved the immunoSEQ multiplex PCR assay. Entries here come from immuneACCESS through TCRdb and include only in-frame sequences with V and J called. Some clones fail to appear in such tables; in the studies checked, an unresolved V gene covers under half of the shortfall, and the cause of the remainder is unknown. Present in this sample are about 190,000 clones, approximately 86% of which were seen just once. Around 1.1% of the sample is in the top ten clones. The sample was peripheral blood. All receptors come from a man between 25 and 39 years old with acute or convalescent COVID-19.

The V and J genes are TRBV2 and TRBJ1-1; D is uncertain. This CDR3 comprises 10 residues. The V end lost 6 bases, the J end lost 5 bases, and 4 bases lay between the germline ends. The germline V gene encodes CDR1 SNHLY and CDR2 FYNNEI. Here the CDR3 reads CASSYTEAFF. Written as DNA, the CDR3 is TGTGCCAGCAGCTATACTGAAGCTTTCTTT.

CDR3 sequence: CASSLRQGSTEAFF. CDR3 coding DNA: TGTGCCAGCAGCTTGAGACAGGGGTCCACTGAAGCTTTCTTT. V and J are TRBV13 and TRBJ1-1; TRBD1 matches at 8 bases. The J segment lost 4 bases and the V segment lost 3 bases, leaving 4 bases of the junction unmatched. The CDR3 contains 14 residues. Germline CDR1 and CDR2: PRHDT and FYEKMQ (reference sequence).

The V gene is TRBV11-1, the J gene TRBJ2-1; 14 bases fit TRBD2. Germline V CDR1 and CDR2: SGHAT, FQDESV (reference sequence). The CDR3 spans 14 residues. V shed 6 bases, J shed 7 bases, and the junction held 2 bases outside the gene matches. The CDR3 DNA sequence: TGTGCCAGCAGAAGACTAGCGGGAGGGAATGAGCAGTTCTTC. It encodes CASRRLAGGNEQFF. The variable domain in full, completed from reference TRBV11-1 and TRBJ2-1, reads EAEVAQSPRYKITEKSQAVAFWCDPISGHATLYWYRQILGQGPELLVQFQDESVVDDSQLPKDRFSAERLKGVDSTLKIQPAELGDSAMYLCASRRLAGGNEQFFGPGTRLTVL.

The chain joins TRBV18 to TRBJ1-2; 9 nucleotides align to TRBD1. Trimming at V came to 5 bases and at J to 12 bases, leaving 16 bases not matched to a gene. CDR3 length: 15 residues. In germline, CDR1 is KGHSH, CDR2 LQKENI. CDR3 DNA: TGTGCCAGCTCAACTCCTTCCCCCGGGACAGGGCTGGACACCTTC. Residues: CASSTPSPGTGLDTF.

This chain uses TRBV19 with TRBJ1-2, with 7 bases fitting TRBD1. Germline CDR1 reads LNHDA; CDR2 reads SQIVND (reference sequence). CDR3 length: 16 residues. The J segment lost 0 bases and the V segment lost 2 bases, leaving 6 bases of the junction unmatched. The CDR3: CASSISMGQSNYGYTF. Here the CDR3 DNA reads TGTGCCAGTAGTATAAGCATGGGACAGTCTAACTATGGCTACACCTTC.

V usage is TRBV29-1 and J usage is TRBJ2-1, with D maybe TRBD2 (7 bases). V shed 8 bases and J shed 1 base, with 15 bases lying between them. Germline lookup yields CDR1 SQVTM and CDR2 ANQGSEA. The length of the CDR3 is 14 residues. CDR3 sequence: CSSLRGQSYNEQFF. The CDR3, as DNA: TGCAGCTCCCTGCGGGGGCAGTCCTACAATGAGCAGTTCTTC.

The chain is built from TRBV2 and TRBJ2-3, with D perhaps matching TRBD1 (5 bases). CDR1 and CDR2 from the germline V gene are SNHLY and FYNNEI. The CDR3 is made up of 15 amino acids. V was shortened by 4 bases and J by 4 bases, with 15 bases between the two germline ends. DNA for the CDR3: TGTGCCAGCAGTGTCCTAGGGGATTCTTCAGATACGCAGTATTTT. Protein sequence: CASSVLGDSSDTQYF. The full variable domain, in which reference TRBV2 and TRBJ2-3 provide the parts outside the CDR3, is EPEVTQTPSHQVTQMGQEVILRCVPISNHLYFYWYRQILGQKVEFLVSFYNNEISEKSEIFDDQFSVERPDGSNFTLKIRSTKLEDSAMYFCASSVLGDSSDTQYFGPGTRLTVL.

The rearrangement uses TRBV5-1 and TRBJ2-1; 10 nucleotides align to TRBD2. This CDR3 is built from 17 residues. The germline V gene has CDR1 SGHRS and CDR2 YFSETQ. J gave up 6 bases and V 1 base, and 10 bases lay outside the gene matches. CDR3 region: CASSLYPRTSGVNEQFF. DNA of the CDR3: TGCGCCAGCAGCTTGTATCCTAGGACTAGCGGTGTCAATGAGCAGTTCTTC.

The gene calls are TRBV5-4 and TRBJ2-5, with 9 positions matching TRBD2. V shed 2 bases, J shed 6 bases, and the junction held 11 bases outside the gene matches. Per germline, CDR1 SGHNT and CDR2 YYREEE (reference sequence). The length of the CDR3 is 16 residues. The CDR3 DNA follows: TGTGCCAGCAGCTTACAACAGGGGACTAGCCCAAAGACCCAGTACTTC. Encoded protein: CASSLQQGTSPKTQYF.

The J gene is TRBJ2-7, the V gene TRBV28, with a possible D match to TRBD1 (5 bases). There are 15 residues in the CDR3. V was cut by 3 bases and J by 2 bases, with 14 bases left in between. Germline V CDR1 and CDR2: MDHEN, SYDVKM. Written as DNA, the CDR3 is TGTGCCAGCAGTTTGCCCGCAGGGTCGCCCTACGAGCAGTACTTC. Translating gives CASSLPAGSPYEQYF.

In its sample, this clone was seen a few times. The chain carries TRBV6-1 and TRBJ1-6; no definite D call. This CDR3 has 15 amino acids. Per the germline V gene, CDR1 is MNHNS and CDR2 is SASEGT. Trimming removed 1 base at V and 5 bases at J, with 9 bases between. CDR3 in amino acids: CASSEGSRNNSPLHF. The CDR3 DNA follows: TGTGCCAGCAGTGAAGGGAGCAGAAATAATTCACCCCTCCACTTT.

CDR3 bases: TGTGCCAGCCATGTGGGACAAGGGGACAATGAGCAGTTCTTC. Protein product: CASHVGQGDNEQFF. The chain joins TRBV19 to TRBJ2-1; TRBD1 is a possible D gene (6 bases). Trimming took 9 bases from V and 5 from J, leaving 17 bases between them. The germline gives CDR1 LNHDA, CDR2 SQIVND (reference sequence). This CDR3 contains 14 residues.

This chain uses TRBV4-2 with TRBJ1-6; 12 bases match TRBD1. Germline loops: CDR1 LGHNA, CDR2 YNFKEQ. Trimming took 7 bases from V and 0 from J; bases not matched to a gene: 13. This CDR3 is built from 20 residues. This CDR3 is CASTQTWDRGPFSYNSPLHF. CDR3 coding DNA: TGTGCCAGCACCCAGACATGGGACAGGGGGCCTTTCTCCTATAATTCACCCCTCCACTTT.

The chain has TRBV7-8 and TRBJ2-7; D is perhaps TRBD2 (6 bases). The CDR3 runs 14 residues. V was trimmed by 3 bases and J by 5 bases, leaving 14 bases between them. CDR1 is SGHVS and CDR2 is FQNEAQ in the germline V gene. This CDR3 is CASSFYGGYDEQYF. The CDR3 bases are TGTGCCAGCAGCTTCTATGGGGGGTACGACGAGCAGTACTTC. Complete variable domain (other parts from reference TRBV7-8 and TRBJ2-7): GAGVSQSPRYKVAKRGQDVALRCDPISGHVSLFWYQQALGQGPEFLTYFQNEAQLDKSGLPSDRFFAERPEGSVSTLKIQRTQQEDSAVYLCASSFYGGYDEQYFGPGTRLTVT.

The CDR3 protein is CASSYSDTGTYEQYF. CDR3 sequence (DNA): TGTGCCAGCAGTTACTCGGACACAGGGACCTACGAGCAGTACTTC. This chain joins TRBV6-5 and TRBJ2-7; TRBD1 might be the D (6 bases). Germline assignment: CDR1 MNHEY and CDR2 SVGAGI. The CDR3 consists of 15 residues. The V end lost 0 bases, the J end lost 2 bases, and 11 bases lay between the germline ends.

This clone appeared a single time. This CDR3 is CASRPQGDTQYF. CDR3 nucleotides: TGTGCCAGTAGACCCCAGGGAGATACGCAGTATTTT. V usage is TRBV19 and J usage is TRBJ2-3; TRBD1 might be the D (5 bases). This CDR3 has 12 amino acids. Trimming removed 6 bases from V and 5 bases from J, with 9 bases in between. CDR1 and CDR2 from the germline V gene are LNHDA and SQIVND (reference sequence).

The V gene is TRBV21-1, the J gene TRBJ2-7; the table's D gene call, TRBD2, was not cross checked with the DNA. TRBV21-1 is assigned pseudogene status. The CDR3 contains 18 residues. The CDR3: CASSRSNLLGGDSYEQYF. CDR3 nucleotide sequence: TGTGCCAGCAGCAGGTCAAACTTGCTGGGAGGAGACTCCTACGAGCAGTACTTC.

This chain links TRBV19 with TRBJ1-3, with 7 bases aligning to TRBD1. CDR3 size: 14 residues. Germline CDR1 and CDR2: LNHDA and SQIVND (reference sequence). V dropped 4 bases and J dropped 4; count of bases not matched to a gene: 4. The CDR3 here is CASSTGTVGNTIYF. Written as DNA, the CDR3 is TGTGCCAGTAGTACCGGGACAGTCGGAAACACCATATATTTT. Combining the CDR3 with reference TRBV19 and TRBJ1-3 gives the whole variable domain DGGITQSPKYLFRKEGQNVTLSCEQNLNHDAMYWYRQDPGQGLRLIYYSQIVNDFQKGDIAEGYSVSREKKESFPLTVTSAQKNPTAFYLCASSTGTVGNTIYFGEGSWLTVV.

In its sample, this clone was seen once. The V gene is TRBV28, the J gene TRBJ1-4; D not certain. Germline values: CDR1 MDHEN, CDR2 SYDVKM. Trimming cost V 4 bases and J 8 bases, with 11 bases left between them. The CDR3 spans 13 residues. CDR3 region: CASSSTMREKLFF. The CDR3 nucleotides read TGTGCCAGCAGTTCGACAATGCGAGAAAAACTGTTTTTT.

This clone was seen only a few times. In DNA, the CDR3 is TGTGCCACCAGTGATCCCATGGACAGGGCTGCTGGGGCCAACGTCCTGACTTTC. It specifies CATSDPMDRAAGANVLTF. V and J are TRBV24-1 and TRBJ2-6; 8 bases are shared with TRBD1. V shed 3 bases and J 2 bases; nucleotides not matched to a gene: 8. This CDR3 is 18 amino acids long. Germline values: CDR1 KGHDR, CDR2 SFDVKD.

The CDR3, as DNA: TGTGCCAGCAGTTATCATGGAGCGAATCAGCCCCAGCATTTT. Its translation is CASSYHGANQPQHF. The genes are TRBV28 and TRBJ1-5; no clear D. V lost 4 bases and J 4 bases, leaving 11 bases between the germline ends. This CDR3 is built from 14 residues. Germline CDR1 reads MDHEN; CDR2 reads SYDVKM.

CDR3 in DNA: TGCGCCAGCAGCCAAGTTAGCCAAAGAAACACCATATATTTT. It yields the protein CASSQVSQRNTIYF. The genes are TRBV4-1 and TRBJ1-3; no clear D. The CDR3 is made up of 14 amino acids. Germline CDR1 reads MGHRA; CDR2 reads YSYEKL. With 1 base removed from V and 5 bases from J, the gap between germline ends came to 9 bases.

V and J are TRBV30 and TRBJ2-2; 11 nucleotides line up with TRBD2. Germline CDR1 and CDR2: GTSNPN and SVGIG (reference sequence). The CDR3 has 15 residues. V lost 4 bases to trimming and J lost 7 bases; unmatched junction nucleotides: 8. This CDR3 reads CAWTAGTSGVGELFF. The DNA for the CDR3 is TGTGCCTGGACCGCCGGGACTAGCGGAGTCGGGGAGCTGTTTTTT.

The CDR3 DNA reads TGTGCCAGCAGTCCCCTAGGAGATACGCAGTATTTT. This encodes CASSPLGDTQYF. The chain couples TRBV6-6 to TRBJ2-3; D remains unclear. Germline V CDR1 and CDR2: MNHNY, SVGAGI (reference sequence). This CDR3 has 12 residues. V was trimmed by 5 bases and J by 5 bases, leaving 8 bases between them.

V and J are TRBV5-6 and TRBJ2-3, with unresolved D. The CDR3 totals 14 residues. V lost 1 base and J lost 1, with 7 bases in between. In germline, CDR1 is SGHDT, CDR2 YYEEEE. In DNA, the CDR3 is TGTGCCAGCAGCTTGTTTGCGCGCACAGATACGCAGTATTTT. As protein: CASSLFARTDTQYF.

The chain has TRBV7-8 and TRBJ1-4; D ambiguous. Trimming shortened V by 5 bases and J by 4 bases, and 8 bases separated the two germline ends. Germline V gene data show CDR1 as SGHVS and CDR2 as FQNEAQ. The CDR3 runs to 13 residues. This CDR3 is CASSRQHNEKLFF. CDR3 coding DNA: TGTGCCAGCAGCCGGCAACATAATGAAAAACTGTTTTTT.

The V call is TRBV19, the J call TRBJ1-5; D call uncertain. Trimming cost V 3 bases and J 0 bases, with 6 bases left between them. This CDR3 region has 14 residues. Germline lookup yields CDR1 LNHDA and CDR2 SQIVND (reference sequence). The CDR3 DNA is TGTGCCAGTAGTATTGTCTCTAGCAATCAGCCCCAGCATTTT. It codes for CASSIVSSNQPQHF.

The V call is TRBV20-1, the J call TRBJ2-7, with 8 bases lining up with TRBD2. The CDR3 is made up of 15 amino acids. Germline trimming cut 3 bases from V and 2 bases from J; bases unmatched to any gene: 9. Looked up from germline, CDR1 is DFQATT and CDR2 is SNEGSKA (reference sequence). CDR3 sequence: CSASRPAGATYEQYF. The DNA for the CDR3 is TGCAGTGCTAGTAGGCCAGCGGGGGCTACCTACGAGCAGTACTTC.

The V gene is TRBV28, the J gene TRBJ1-1; D is perhaps TRBD1 (6 bases). The germline CDR1 and CDR2 sequences are MDHEN and SYDVKM. Deletions cut 8 bases from V and 5 bases from J, with 15 bases between. The CDR3 runs 13 residues. The CDR3 DNA sequence: TGTGCCAGCTGGAACAGGGTGGGGACTGAAGCTTTCTTT. Translating it yields CASWNRVGTEAFF.

The chain uses TRBV6-5 and TRBJ1-2, with 7 nucleotides matching TRBD1. This CDR3 contains 14 residues. Trimming took 3 bases from V and 8 from J; bases not matched to a gene: 9. Germline CDR1 reads MNHEY; CDR2 reads SVGAGI. The DNA of the CDR3 is TGTGCCAGCAGTTATTCGACAGGGAAGAAGGGCTACACCTTC. Translated: CASSYSTGKKGYTF.